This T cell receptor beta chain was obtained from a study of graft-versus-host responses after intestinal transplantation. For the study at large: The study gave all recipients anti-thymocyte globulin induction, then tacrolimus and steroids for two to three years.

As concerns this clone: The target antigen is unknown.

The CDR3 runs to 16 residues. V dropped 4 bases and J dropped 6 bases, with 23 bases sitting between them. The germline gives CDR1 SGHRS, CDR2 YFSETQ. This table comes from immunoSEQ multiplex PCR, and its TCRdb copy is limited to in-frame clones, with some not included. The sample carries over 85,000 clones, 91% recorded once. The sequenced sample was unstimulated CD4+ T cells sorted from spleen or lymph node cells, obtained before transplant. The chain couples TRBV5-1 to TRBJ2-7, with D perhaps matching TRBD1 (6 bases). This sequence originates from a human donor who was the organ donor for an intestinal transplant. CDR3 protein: CASSSKQGSYLSEQYF. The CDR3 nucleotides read TGCGCCAGCAGCAGCAAACAGGGCTCATACCTCAGCGAGCAGTACTTC.